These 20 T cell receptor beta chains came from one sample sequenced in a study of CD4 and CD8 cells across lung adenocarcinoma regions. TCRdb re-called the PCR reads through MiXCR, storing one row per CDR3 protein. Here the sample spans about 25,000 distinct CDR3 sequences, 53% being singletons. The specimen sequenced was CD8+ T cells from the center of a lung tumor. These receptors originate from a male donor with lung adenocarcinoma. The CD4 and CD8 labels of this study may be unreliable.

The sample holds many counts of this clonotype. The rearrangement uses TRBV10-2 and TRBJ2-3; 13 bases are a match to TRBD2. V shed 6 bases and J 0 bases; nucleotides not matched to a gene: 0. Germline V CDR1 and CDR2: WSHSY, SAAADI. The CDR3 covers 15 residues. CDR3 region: CASRLAGGSTDTQYF. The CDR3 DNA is TGCGCCAGCAGACTAGCGGGAGGGAGCACAGATACGCAGTATTTT.

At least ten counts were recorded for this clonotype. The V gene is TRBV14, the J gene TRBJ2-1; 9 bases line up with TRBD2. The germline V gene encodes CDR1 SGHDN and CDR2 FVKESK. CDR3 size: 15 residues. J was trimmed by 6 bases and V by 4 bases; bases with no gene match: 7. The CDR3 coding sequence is TGTGCCAGCAGCCCCTTCGGTAGCGGGAGCAATGAGCAGTTCTTC. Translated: CASSPFGSGSNEQFF. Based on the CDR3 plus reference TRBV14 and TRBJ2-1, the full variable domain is EAGVTQFPSHSVIEKGQTVTLRCDPISGHDNLYWYRRVMGKEIKFLLHFVKESKQDESGMPNNRFLAERTGGTYSTLKVQPAELEDSGVYFCASSPFGSGSNEQFFGPGTRLTVL.

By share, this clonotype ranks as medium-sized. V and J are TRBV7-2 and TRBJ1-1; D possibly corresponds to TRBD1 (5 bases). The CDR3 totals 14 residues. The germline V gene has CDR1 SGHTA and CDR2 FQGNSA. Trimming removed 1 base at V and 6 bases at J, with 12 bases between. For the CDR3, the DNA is TGTGCCAGCAGCTTAGTGGCGACAGACTCTGAAGCTTTCTTT. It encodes CASSLVATDSEAFF. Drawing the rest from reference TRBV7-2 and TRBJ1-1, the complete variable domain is GAGVSQSPSNKVTEKGKDVELRCDPISGHTALYWYRQSLGQGLEFLIYFQGNSAPDKSGLPSDRFSAERTGGSVSTLTIQRTQQEDSAVYLCASSLVATDSEAFFGQGTRLTVV.

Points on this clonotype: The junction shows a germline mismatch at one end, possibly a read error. The CDR3 region has the DNA TGTGTCAGCAGGGGACTCGGGGGCCGGGACCAAGACACCCAGTACTTC. Encoded protein: CVSRGLGGRDQDTQYF. V is TRBV6-1 and J is TRBJ2-3; D might be TRBD1 or TRBD2, each matching 6 bases. Matching the DNA end better, TRBJ2-5 makes the J call doubtful. The CDR3 covers 16 residues. From germline, CDR1 is MNHNS and CDR2 SASEGT.

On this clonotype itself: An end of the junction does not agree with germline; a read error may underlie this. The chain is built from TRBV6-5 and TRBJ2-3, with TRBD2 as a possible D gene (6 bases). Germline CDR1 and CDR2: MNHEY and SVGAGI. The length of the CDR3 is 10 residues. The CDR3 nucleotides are TGTGCCAGCAGTTCGACTAGTCACTACTTC. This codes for CASSSTSHYF.

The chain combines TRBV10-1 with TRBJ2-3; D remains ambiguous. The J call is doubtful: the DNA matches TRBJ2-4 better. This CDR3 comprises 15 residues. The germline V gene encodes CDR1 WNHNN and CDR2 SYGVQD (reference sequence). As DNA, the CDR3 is TGCGCCAGCAGTGAGGGGCTGTGGGCCAAAGATACTCAGTACTTC. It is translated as CASSEGLWAKDTQYF.

The CDR3 sequence is CAGLGGHDQETQYF. DNA for the CDR3: TGCGCGGGGCTCGGGGGGCATGACCAAGAGACCCAGTACTTC. The chain employs TRBV10-2 and TRBJ2-4, with D tentatively TRBD2 (7 bases). The end of the DNA fits TRBJ2-5 better, so the J call may be wrong. The CDR3 sequence is 14 residues long. Germline-derived CDR1 and CDR2 are WSHSY and SAAADI.

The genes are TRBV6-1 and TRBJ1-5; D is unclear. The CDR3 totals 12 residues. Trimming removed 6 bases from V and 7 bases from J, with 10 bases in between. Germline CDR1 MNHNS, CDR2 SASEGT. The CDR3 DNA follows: TGTGCCAGCAGGTGGACGGCCCAGCCCCAGCATTTT. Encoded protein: CASRWTAQPQHF.

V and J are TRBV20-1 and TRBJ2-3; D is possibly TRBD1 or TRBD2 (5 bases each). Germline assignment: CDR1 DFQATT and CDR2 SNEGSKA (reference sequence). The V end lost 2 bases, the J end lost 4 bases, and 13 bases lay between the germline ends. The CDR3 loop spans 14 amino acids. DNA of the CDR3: TGCAGTGCTAGACGTGGGGGAAGGGCAGATACGCAGTATTTT. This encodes CSARRGGRADTQYF.

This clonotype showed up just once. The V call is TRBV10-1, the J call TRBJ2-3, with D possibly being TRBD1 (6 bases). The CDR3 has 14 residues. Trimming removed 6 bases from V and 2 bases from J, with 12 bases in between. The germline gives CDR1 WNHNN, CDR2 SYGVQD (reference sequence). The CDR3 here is CASRRMGATDTQYF. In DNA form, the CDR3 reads TGCGCCAGCAGGAGGATGGGGGCCACAGATACGCAGTATTTT.

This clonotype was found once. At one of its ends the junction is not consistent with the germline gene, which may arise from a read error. This CDR3 reads CARGQEGGSTDTQYF. DNA for the CDR3: TGCGCCAGGGGGCAAGAGGGCGGGAGCACAGATACCCAGTATTTC. This chain links TRBV4-1 with TRBJ2-3, with TRBD2 matching over 7 bases. The length of the CDR3 is 15 residues. Per the germline V gene, CDR1 is MGHRA and CDR2 is YSYEKL.

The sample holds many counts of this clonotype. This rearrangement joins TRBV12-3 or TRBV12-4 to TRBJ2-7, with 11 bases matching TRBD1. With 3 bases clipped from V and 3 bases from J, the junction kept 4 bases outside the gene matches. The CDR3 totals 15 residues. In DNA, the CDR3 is TGTGCCAGCAGTTTCCCGGGACAGGGGGTCTACGAGCAGTACTTC. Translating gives CASSFPGQGVYEQYF.

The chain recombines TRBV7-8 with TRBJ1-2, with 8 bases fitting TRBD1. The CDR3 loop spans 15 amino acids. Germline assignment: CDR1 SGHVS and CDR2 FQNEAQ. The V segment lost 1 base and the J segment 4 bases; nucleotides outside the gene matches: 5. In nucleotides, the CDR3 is TGTGCCAGCAGCTTAGAAGGACAGGGCACCTATGGCTACACCTTC. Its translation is CASSLEGQGTYGYTF. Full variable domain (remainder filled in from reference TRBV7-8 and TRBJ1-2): GAGVSQSPRYKVAKRGQDVALRCDPISGHVSLFWYQQALGQGPEFLTYFQNEAQLDKSGLPSDRFFAERPEGSVSTLKIQRTQQEDSAVYLCASSLEGQGTYGYTFGSGTRLTVV.

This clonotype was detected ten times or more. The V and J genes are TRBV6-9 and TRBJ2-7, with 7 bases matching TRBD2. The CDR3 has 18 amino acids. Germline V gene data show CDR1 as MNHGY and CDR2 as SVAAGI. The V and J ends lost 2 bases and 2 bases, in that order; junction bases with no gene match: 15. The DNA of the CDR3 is TGTGCCAGCAGTTATCGGACAACGAGAGCGGGAATCGCCTACGAGCAGTACTTC. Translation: CASSYRTTRAGIAYEQYF.

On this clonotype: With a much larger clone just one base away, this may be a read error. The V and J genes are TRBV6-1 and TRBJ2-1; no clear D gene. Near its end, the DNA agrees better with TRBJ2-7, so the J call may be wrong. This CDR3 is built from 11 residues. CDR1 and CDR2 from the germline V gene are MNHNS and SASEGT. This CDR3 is CASSSAVKQYF. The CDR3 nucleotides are TGTGCCAGCAGTAGCGCAGTTAAGCAGTACTTC.

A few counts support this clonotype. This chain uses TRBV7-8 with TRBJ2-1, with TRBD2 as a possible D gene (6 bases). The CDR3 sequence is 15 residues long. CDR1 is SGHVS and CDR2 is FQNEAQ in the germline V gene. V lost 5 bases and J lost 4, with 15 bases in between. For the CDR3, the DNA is TGTGCCAGCAGCCAAGGGCGGGGAGGATACAATGAGCAGTTCTTC. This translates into CASSQGRGGYNEQFF. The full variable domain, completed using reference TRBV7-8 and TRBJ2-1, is GAGVSQSPRYKVAKRGQDVALRCDPISGHVSLFWYQQALGQGPEFLTYFQNEAQLDKSGLPSDRFFAERPEGSVSTLKIQRTQQEDSAVYLCASSQGRGGYNEQFFGPGTRLTVL.

Written as DNA, the CDR3 is TGTGCCAGCAGCGTTTCGACTGCGGCTAATGAAAAACTGTTTTTT. This encodes CASSVSTAANEKLFF. The chain recombines TRBV9 with TRBJ1-4; unclear D gene. V lost 2 bases to trimming and J lost 3 bases, with 11 bases between them. Looked up from germline, CDR1 is SGDLS and CDR2 is YYNGEE. This CDR3 region has 15 residues.

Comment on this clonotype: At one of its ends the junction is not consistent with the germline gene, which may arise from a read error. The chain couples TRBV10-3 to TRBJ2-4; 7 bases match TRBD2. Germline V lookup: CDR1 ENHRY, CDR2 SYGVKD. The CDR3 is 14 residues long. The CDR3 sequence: CAGSGDRDQNTQYF. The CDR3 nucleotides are TGTGCGGGGAGCGGGGACCGGGACCAAAACACTCAGTACTTC.

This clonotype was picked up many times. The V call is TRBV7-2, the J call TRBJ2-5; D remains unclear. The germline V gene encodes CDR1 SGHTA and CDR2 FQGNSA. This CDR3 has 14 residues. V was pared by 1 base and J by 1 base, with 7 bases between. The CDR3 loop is CASSLDTVQETQYF. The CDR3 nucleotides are TGTGCCAGCAGCTTAGATACAGTCCAAGAGACCCAGTACTTC. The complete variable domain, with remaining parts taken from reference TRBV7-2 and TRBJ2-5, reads GAGVSQSPSNKVTEKGKDVELRCDPISGHTALYWYRQSLGQGLEFLIYFQGNSAPDKSGLPSDRFSAERTGGSVSTLTIQRTQQEDSAVYLCASSLDTVQETQYFGPGTRLLVL.

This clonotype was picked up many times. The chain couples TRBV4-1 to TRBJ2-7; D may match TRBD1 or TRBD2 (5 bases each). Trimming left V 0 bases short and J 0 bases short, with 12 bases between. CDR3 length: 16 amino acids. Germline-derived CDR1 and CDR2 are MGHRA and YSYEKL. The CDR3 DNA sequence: TGCGCCAGCAGCCAAGATCTTCTGGGGGTCTCCTACGAGCAGTACTTC. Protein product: CASSQDLLGVSYEQYF.